A selection of T cell receptor beta chains follows, all from one sample in a study of response to subunit inactivated influenza vaccine. TCRdb re-analysed the RT-PCR reads in MiXCR, keeping a single row per CDR3 protein. Found here are hundreds of thousands of distinct CDR3 sequences, approximately 10% of them singletons; the top ten hold roughly 11%. These data also featured in a second study, about T cells expressing NK-cell markers.

The specimen comprised PBMCs from blood, sampled on the day of vaccination. These receptors all stem from a man in his forties or fifties who received an inactivated influenza vaccine. CDR3s include the opening cysteine and the closing phenylalanine or tryptophan. A D gene is named only where the DNA matches it firmly. Expanded clones get a size class; other rows say once, few or many, or leave the size out.

len,d_gene,v_gene,j_gene,abundance,CDR3nt,CDR3aa
15,-,TRBV6-5,TRBJ2-2,-,TGTGCCAGCAGTTCCCGATACCTAGACACCGGGGAGCTGTTTTTT,CASSSRYLDTGELFF
15,-,TRBV3-1,TRBJ1-2,few,TGTGCCAGCAGCCAAACCGGAGCAGTACCCTATGGCTACACCTTC,CASSQTGAVPYGYTF
15,-,TRBV11-2,TRBJ1-6,few,TGTGCCAGCAGCACCATGGGGCTCGGTAATTCACCCCTCCACTTT,CASSTMGLGNSPLHF
10,-,TRBV29-1,TRBJ2-7,many,TGCAGCGTACGGGACTACGAGCAGTACTTC,CSVRDYEQYF
14,-,TRBV3-1,TRBJ2-2,-,TGTGCCAGCAGTCTAAAGCGGACCACCGGGGAGCTGTTTTTT,CASSLKRTTGELFF
16,TRBD2,TRBV5-5,TRBJ2-1,once,TGTGCCAGCAGCTTCTCTATGCAGCGGGGACCCAATGAGCAGTTCTTC,CASSFSMQRGPNEQFF
14,TRBD1,TRBV28,TRBJ2-7,-,TGTGCCAGCAGTCTCACAGGGGGCTACGACGAGCAGTACTTC,CASSLTGGYDEQYF
18,-,TRBV4-2,TRBJ2-2,-,TGTGCCAGCAGCCAAGAGGTGCCTGGGCGGGGCAACACCGGGGAGCTGTTTTTT,CASSQEVPGRGNTGELFF
13,-,TRBV29-1,TRBJ2-7,-,TGCAGCGTCAGCAGTGGGAGGACGAACGAGCAGTACTTC,CSVSSGRTNEQYF
13,-,TRBV15,TRBJ2-7,-,TGTGCCACCAGCAGAGATCTGGGATACGAGCAGTACTTC,CATSRDLGYEQYF
13,-,TRBV5-1,TRBJ2-1,few,TGCGCCAGCCGACAGACAGTCTACAATGAGCAGTTCTTC,CASRQTVYNEQFF
15,-,TRBV20-1,TRBJ2-1,many,TGCAGTGCTAGAGACCAGGGGCCCGTAGGGGATGAGCAGTTCTTC,CSARDQGPVGDEQFF
12,-,TRBV29-1,TRBJ1-1,few,TGCAGCGTTGATATGGGGGCGCAAGAAGCTTTCTTT,CSVDMGAQEAFF
16,TRBD1,TRBV5-1,TRBJ2-7,few,TGCGCCAGCAGCGGAAGAGAGAGACAGGGCTCCTACGAGCAGTACTTC,CASSGRERQGSYEQYF
19,TRBD2,TRBV4-1,TRBJ2-1,few,TGCGCCAGCAGCCAAAGGTCGGGGGACTTGGGACTAGCTAGGAATGAGCAGTTCTTC,CASSQRSGDLGLARNEQFF
13,-,TRBV30,TRBJ2-1,-,TGTGCCTGGAGTGTTGGACAGACCTATGAGCAGTTCTTC,CAWSVGQTYEQFF
15,TRBD1,TRBV19,TRBJ2-2,few,TGTGCCAGTAGTGCGAGGGGGCCTAACACCGGGGAGCTGTTTTTT,CASSARGPNTGELFF
16,TRBD1,TRBV6-2/TRBV6-3,TRBJ2-7,few,TGTGCCAGCAGTTACTCGGAGGACAGGGGGGTCCACGAGCAGTACTTC,CASSYSEDRGVHEQYF
17,-,TRBV27,TRBJ2-3,-,TGTGCCAGCAGTTTATCTCGGCCCCAATTTAGCACAGATACGCAGTATTTT,CASSLSRPQFSTDTQYF
16,TRBD2,TRBV27,TRBJ2-1,-,TGTGCCAGCAGTCCTCGGGGGGGCCCGAACTACAATGAGCAGTTCTTC,CASSPRGGPNYNEQFF
15,TRBD2,TRBV12-3/TRBV12-4,TRBJ2-7,few,TGTGCCAGCAGTGCCCCTAGCGGGGGCTCCTACGAGCAGTACTTC,CASSAPSGGSYEQYF
15,-,TRBV4-2,TRBJ1-1,-,TGTGCCAGCAGCCAAGCTAGGGGGTTAGGCACTGAAGCTTTCTTT,CASSQARGLGTEAFF
16,-,TRBV6-5,TRBJ1-2,-,TGTGCCAGCAGTTACTGGGCAGGGGAAGGAGGCTATGGCTACACCTTC,CASSYWAGEGGYGYTF
17,TRBD2,TRBV7-9,TRBJ2-5,-,TGTGCCAGCAGCCCAAAGTTTAGGACTAGCGTCGGAGAGACCCAGTACTTC,CASSPKFRTSVGETQYF
15,-,TRBV11-2,TRBJ1-4,many,TGTGCCAGCAGCTTAATGGGAGCAACTAATGAAAAACTGTTTTTT,CASSLMGATNEKLFF
15,TRBD2,TRBV5-1,TRBJ2-5,few,TGCGCCAGCAGCTTGACTAGCGGGGGGGCGGAGACCCAGTACTTC,CASSLTSGGAETQYF
17,TRBD2,TRBV20-1,TRBJ2-7,once,TGCAGTGCGCGGGACACCCCTAGCGGGGTTCCGTCCCACGAGCAGTACTTC,CSARDTPSGVPSHEQYF
16,TRBD1,TRBV4-2,TRBJ2-6,-,TGTGCCAGCAGCCAATACACAGGGGCAGGGGCCAACGTCCTGACTTTC,CASSQYTGAGANVLTF